The rows below give T cell receptor beta chains drawn from one sample of a study of blood T cells in healthy people across ages. TCRdb passed the 5' RACE reads through MiXCR, listing each CDR3 protein once. The sample shows fewer than 650,000 distinct CDR3 sequences, 25% to 35% of them seen only once. Another study also made use of these data, one on T cells of mothers and their children.

Sequenced sample: blood. The source of these receptors is a boy between 2 and 10 years old in good health. Both conserved end residues are part of each CDR3. The D gene is left open where the match is weak.

v_gene: TRBV12-5
d_gene: NA
CDR3aa: CASGWDGYYNSPLHF

v_gene: TRBV14
d_gene: NA
CDR3aa: CASSQSDSYNEQFF

v_gene: TRBV9
d_gene: TRBD1
CDR3aa: CASSVTDRMNQPQHF

v_gene: TRBV5-1
d_gene: NA
CDR3aa: CASSLEGSQGDTQYF

v_gene: TRBV15
d_gene: TRBD1
CDR3aa: CATSGRTGKYEQYF

v_gene: TRBV12-3/TRBV12-4
d_gene: TRBD1
CDR3aa: CASRGGTGLWQYF

v_gene: TRBV7-2
d_gene: NA
CDR3aa: CASSLGRTASSYEQYF

v_gene: TRBV6-5
d_gene: NA
CDR3aa: CASRRTEGGYTF

v_gene: TRBV6-5
d_gene: NA
CDR3aa: CASSYTTPLTAGELFF

v_gene: TRBV2
d_gene: TRBD2
CDR3aa: CASKTSGGNTGELFF

v_gene: TRBV2
d_gene: TRBD1
CDR3aa: CASSEAGQANYEQYF

v_gene: TRBV28
d_gene: NA
CDR3aa: CASLSLAKNIQYF

v_gene: TRBV29-1
d_gene: NA
CDR3aa: CSVEVGLDYEQYF

v_gene: TRBV7-3
d_gene: NA
CDR3aa: CASSLSERRSDYNEQFF

v_gene: TRBV11-2
d_gene: NA
CDR3aa: CASRVRAVQDTQYF

v_gene: TRBV20-1
d_gene: TRBD1
CDR3aa: CSASSPGTGANSPLHF

v_gene: TRBV20-1
d_gene: TRBD2
CDR3aa: CSWKREEVSYNEQFF

v_gene: TRBV11-2
d_gene: NA
CDR3aa: CASSLDDTQAPYGYTF

v_gene: TRBV7-9
d_gene: TRBD2
CDR3aa: CASSLPAGVELSYEQCF

v_gene: TRBV12-3/TRBV12-4
d_gene: TRBD1
CDR3aa: CASSPGQGANIQYF

v_gene: TRBV12-3/TRBV12-4
d_gene: NA
CDR3aa: CASSLGGHSYEQYF

v_gene: TRBV3-1
d_gene: NA
CDR3aa: CASSPRQRYEKLFF

v_gene: TRBV5-6
d_gene: NA
CDR3aa: CASSFGGIDEQFF

v_gene: TRBV5-1
d_gene: TRBD2
CDR3aa: CASSSAGGIPNEQFF

v_gene: TRBV2
d_gene: TRBD2
CDR3aa: CASSGTSSDTQYF

v_gene: TRBV4-1
d_gene: NA
CDR3aa: CASSRILDEQFF

v_gene: TRBV20-1
d_gene: TRBD2
CDR3aa: CSANSGTPYEQYF

v_gene: TRBV20-1
d_gene: TRBD2
CDR3aa: CSASGLAGGPSGNEQYF

v_gene: TRBV27
d_gene: NA
CDR3aa: CASSLQSSPLHF

v_gene: TRBV20-1
d_gene: NA
CDR3aa: CSARGGRQDPSNQPQHF

v_gene: TRBV20-1
d_gene: TRBD1
CDR3aa: CSADPGQAYDEQFF

v_gene: TRBV27
d_gene: TRBD2
CDR3aa: CASGGSGDANTGELFF

v_gene: TRBV10-3
d_gene: TRBD2
CDR3aa: CAISEGLAGGRETQYF

v_gene: TRBV20-1
d_gene: NA
CDR3aa: CSARDLLVKTDTQYF

v_gene: TRBV20-1
d_gene: NA
CDR3aa: CSVYGRGSYNEQFF

v_gene: TRBV18
d_gene: NA
CDR3aa: CASSPAKQETQYF

v_gene: TRBV29-1
d_gene: TRBD1
CDR3aa: CSVWGGTGGNNSPLHF

v_gene: TRBV4-2
d_gene: TRBD1
CDR3aa: CASSQAGGNTEAFF

v_gene: TRBV11-2
d_gene: NA
CDR3aa: CASSLGGIIRDGTNEQFF

v_gene: TRBV6-1
d_gene: NA
CDR3aa: CASSDLPGRPLGKLFF

v_gene: TRBV18
d_gene: NA
CDR3aa: CAGSPYTDSGNTIYF

v_gene: TRBV14
d_gene: NA
CDR3aa: CASSLGRVDTQYF

v_gene: TRBV20-1
d_gene: NA
CDR3aa: CSARGTEKTQYF

v_gene: TRBV7-8
d_gene: NA
CDR3aa: CASGSLVKPYEQYF

v_gene: TRBV3-1
d_gene: TRBD1
CDR3aa: CASSDRDRGLRETQYF

v_gene: TRBV20-1
d_gene: NA
CDR3aa: CSARQSPGETQYF

v_gene: TRBV6-2/TRBV6-3
d_gene: TRBD2
CDR3aa: CASSYPRGSTQETQYF

v_gene: TRBV3-1
d_gene: NA
CDR3aa: CASSQEARVEQYF

v_gene: TRBV20-1
d_gene: TRBD2
CDR3aa: CSAKSGESTDTQYF

v_gene: TRBV5-1
d_gene: NA
CDR3aa: CASSLTGPSNYGYTF

v_gene: TRBV20-1
d_gene: NA
CDR3aa: CSVSQRETQYF

v_gene: TRBV29-1
d_gene: TRBD2
CDR3aa: CSVGLAGVEQFF

v_gene: TRBV11-3
d_gene: NA
CDR3aa: CASSGTMGPGANVLTF

v_gene: TRBV3-1
d_gene: NA
CDR3aa: CASSPRGAEGYTF